This T cell receptor beta chain was identified during a study of blood T cell repertoires in COVID-19. Study in general: Sites across the United States, Italy and Spain contributed samples from acute and convalescent COVID-19. In each case, the material was cDNA or gDNA derived from T cells, B-cell-depleted T cells, or PBMCs.

In the authors' workflow: The assay estimated nucleated cells by amplifying reference gene primers. Generated by immunoSEQ multiplex PCR, the TCRdb table keeps only in-frame clones and is missing some. V and J calls plus clone size are reproduced from that table; the DNA served to infer D and trimming. The sample has about 250,000 clones; just under 85% are singletons. The clonotype comes from a man aged 80 or over with acute or convalescent COVID-19. The specimen sequenced was peripheral blood.

The CDR3 nucleotides are TGTGCCAGCAGCTTATCAGGACAGATAAATCAGCCCCAGCATTTT. It specifies CASSLSGQINQPQHF. The chain uses TRBV7-8 and TRBJ1-5; D might be TRBD1 (6 bases). The germline V gene has CDR1 SGHVS and CDR2 FQNEAQ. The length of the CDR3 is 15 residues. V was pared by 2 bases and J by 4 bases, with 12 bases between. The full variable domain, with the rest looked up from reference TRBV7-8 and TRBJ1-5, is GAGVSQSPRYKVAKRGQDVALRCDPISGHVSLFWYQQALGQGPEFLTYFQNEAQLDKSGLPSDRFFAERPEGSVSTLKIQRTQQEDSAVYLCASSLSGQINQPQHFGDGTRLSIL.